The 16 T cell receptor beta chains in this list originate from one sample, sequenced in a study of blood T cell repertoires in COVID-19. The assay was immunoSEQ multiplex PCR, and TCRdb's table has in-frame clones only and misses some. Among tens of thousands of clones, around 90% were seen once, and the ten largest hold approximately 2.6%. The sample was peripheral blood. Receptors originate from a man between 65 and 85 years old with acute or convalescent COVID-19.

This clone was seen only once. The chain links TRBV6-5 to TRBJ2-7; D might be TRBD2 (5 bases). V was clipped by 2 bases and J by 0 bases, with 14 bases between them. CDR3 length: 16 amino acids. CDR1 is MNHEY and CDR2 is SVGAGI in the germline V gene. CDR3 nucleotides: TGTGCCAGCAGTTACCCTCTTGGCGGAGGCTCCTACGAGCAGTACTTC. Translating it yields CASSYPLGGGSYEQYF.

V and J are TRBV5-1 and TRBJ2-7; possible D gene TRBD1, 6 bases. From germline, CDR1 is SGHRS and CDR2 YFSETQ. Trimming took off 4 bases at V and 0 bases at J, with 11 bases between the two ends. This CDR3 spans 14 amino acids. CDR3 protein: CASSTRTDSYEQYF. DNA for the CDR3: TGCGCCAGCAGCACTCGGACAGACTCCTACGAGCAGTACTTC.

CDR3 in DNA: TGTGCCTGGAGACCCCTAGCGTACAATTCACCCCTCCACTTT. Encoded protein: CAWRPLAYNSPLHF. The chain has TRBV30 and TRBJ1-6; no clear D gene. The CDR3 spans 14 residues. Trimming took off 3 bases at V and 7 bases at J, with 13 bases between the two ends. CDR1 is GTSNPN, CDR2 SVGIG, per germline (reference sequence).

The chain recombines TRBV12-3 or TRBV12-4 with TRBJ1-2; tentative D call: TRBD1 (6 bases). V was trimmed by 6 bases and J by 3 bases, leaving 11 bases between them. This CDR3 contains 13 residues. CDR3 DNA sequence: TGTGCCAGCAGCCGACAGGAGGACTATGGCTACACCTTC. Its protein product is CASSRQEDYGYTF.

The V and J genes are TRBV9 and TRBJ1-4; no clear D. The germline V gene encodes CDR1 SGDLS and CDR2 YYNGEE. Trimming cost V 0 bases and J 3 bases, with 9 bases left between them. The CDR3 is 15 amino acids. CDR3 region: CASSVGYSPNEKLFF. DNA of the CDR3: TGTGCCAGCAGCGTAGGTTACAGTCCTAATGAAAAACTGTTTTTT.

Only one count was recorded for this clone. The chain has TRBV19 and TRBJ2-1; 8 bases map to TRBD2. The CDR3 loop spans 16 amino acids. With V trimmed by 5 bases and J by 4 bases, 10 bases remained unmatched. Germline CDR1 is LNHDA and CDR2 is SQIVND (reference sequence). CDR3 bases: TGTGCCAGTAGTGTCGTAGCGGGGAGGGTATACAATGAGCAGTTCTTC. Protein: CASSVVAGRVYNEQFF.

The CDR3 protein is CASSVGQGPNEKLFF. The DNA of the CDR3 is TGCGCCAGCAGCGTAGGACAGGGGCCCAATGAAAAACTGTTTTTT. This chain connects TRBV5-1 to TRBJ1-4, with TRBD1 identical over 9 bases. The CDR3 has 15 amino acids. Germline lookup yields CDR1 SGHRS and CDR2 YFSETQ. Trimming took 4 bases from V and 5 from J; bases not matched to a gene: 6.

This chain's CDR3 is CASSLGTSTEQYF. In nucleotides, the CDR3 is TGTGCCAGCAGCTTAGGGACTAGTACCGAGCAGTACTTC. The chain links TRBV11-3 to TRBJ2-7; TRBD2 agrees at 7 bases. After removal of 1 base from V and 6 bases from J, the junction contained 3 bases not matched to a gene. Germline V gene sequence: CDR1 SGHNT, CDR2 YENEEA. The CDR3 has 13 residues.

The rearrangement joins TRBV18 to TRBJ1-2; TRBD1 might be the D (6 bases). This CDR3 comprises 13 residues. Germline V gene sequence: CDR1 KGHSH, CDR2 LQKENI. With 3 bases removed from V and 4 bases from J, the gap between germline ends came to 9 bases. The CDR3 here is CASSPGQRYGYTF. The CDR3 DNA reads as TGTGCCAGCTCACCCGGACAGCGCTATGGCTACACCTTC.

The sample holds a few counts of this clone. The chain is built from TRBV19 and TRBJ1-1, with D uncertain. CDR1 is LNHDA, CDR2 SQIVND, per germline (reference sequence). Trimming stripped 0 bases from V and 1 base from J, with 9 bases between. CDR3 length: 15 amino acids. The CDR3 DNA is TGTGCCAGTAGTATAGATCTAGCCGGGAACACTGAAGCTTTCTTT. This translates into CASSIDLAGNTEAFF.

The chain carries TRBV7-2 and TRBJ1-3; no clear D gene. CDR1 SGHTA and CDR2 FQGNSA come from the germline V gene. The CDR3 has 15 residues. Trimming removed 4 bases from V and 6 bases from J, with 16 bases in between. The CDR3 nucleotides are TGTGCCAGCAGCTCGACCTCTGGAGGGAAAAACACCATATATTTT. It encodes CASSSTSGGKNTIYF.

Turning to this clone: Sequence at one end of the junction differs from germline and may be a read error. The rearrangement joins TRBV5-7 to TRBJ2-1; 12 bases agree with TRBD2. TRBV5-7 counts as an open reading frame of uncertain function. CDR3 size: 17 residues. CDR3 bases: TGTGCCAGCAGCTATCTAGCGGGAGGGCCCGTTCCCAATAAGCAGTTCTTC. Its protein product is CASSYLAGGPVPNKQFF.

This sequence joins TRBV7-2 and TRBJ2-3, with a possible D match to TRBD2 (5 bases). The CDR3 consists of 14 residues. Germline assignment: CDR1 SGHTA and CDR2 FQGNSA. V dropped 5 bases and J dropped 4 bases, with 13 bases sitting between them. The CDR3 loop reads CASSQDYKADTQYF. In DNA, the CDR3 is TGTGCCAGCAGCCAAGACTATAAGGCAGATACGCAGTATTTT.

This rearrangement joins TRBV28 to TRBJ2-3; D possibly corresponds to TRBD2 (5 bases). The CDR3 loop spans 14 amino acids. Germline CDR1 reads MDHEN; CDR2 reads SYDVKM. With 3 bases removed from V and 1 base from J, the gap between germline ends came to 8 bases. CDR3 DNA sequence: TGTGCCAGCAGTTTTTATAGCGGCACAGATACGCAGTATTTT. Translating gives CASSFYSGTDTQYF.

This clone was observed a handful of times. The chain uses TRBV5-1 and TRBJ2-2, with D maybe TRBD1 (5 bases). Germline V gene data show CDR1 as SGHRS and CDR2 as YFSETQ. The V and J ends lost 4 bases and 4 bases respectively, with 17 bases between them. This CDR3 spans 16 amino acids. CDR3 nucleotide sequence: TGCGCCAGCAGCCCATCGGACATAAGCGTCACCGGGGAGCTGTTTTTT. It codes for CASSPSDISVTGELFF.

The rearrangement uses TRBV28 and TRBJ1-6, with 8 bases lining up with TRBD1. The CDR3 contains 15 residues. The germline gives CDR1 MDHEN, CDR2 SYDVKM. The CDR3 sequence is CAGRTGTSYNSPLHF. CDR3 coding DNA: TGTGCAGGCAGGACAGGGACGTCCTATAATTCACCCCTCCACTTT. The full variable domain, completed using reference TRBV28 and TRBJ1-6, is DVKVTQSSRYLVKRTGEKVFLECVQDMDHENMFWYRQDPGLGLRLIYFSYDVKMKEKGDIPEGYSVSREKKERFSLILESASTNQTSMYLCAGRTGTSYNSPLHFGNGTRLTVT.